This entry describes one T cell receptor (beta chain). TCR beta cDNA was reverse-transcribed from roughly 0.45 ug of total RNA. The reaction used a constant-region primer and ProtoScript II reverse transcriptase. Each TCR beta library was derived from three nested multiplex PCR rounds that employed slightly modified ARM-PCR. Researchers ran the first two PCR rounds for roughly 10 cycles each with TRBV1-TRBV30 forward primers and a C-beta reverse primer. MiXCR was run by TCRdb on the multiplex PCR reads, yielding one entry per CDR3 protein. Among approximately 99,000 distinct CDR3 sequences listed, around 63% were seen once. The sample is drawn from a study of tumor-infiltrating lymphocytes in primary liver carcinoma. Joint extraction of RNA and DNA used roughly 18-34 mg of bulk tissue that was unsorted. CDR3 length: 14 amino acids. The germline CDR1 and CDR2 sequences are SNHLY and FYNNEI.

This TCR came from an older woman with primary liver carcinoma and hepatitis B virus infection. Sequenced material: liver tumor tissue from sampling region 5. Subset given: tumor region T5, tumor centre. The chain is built from TRBV2 and TRBJ2-1; 11 bases are shared with TRBD2. The J call is in doubt because the DNA end fits TRBJ2-7 better. CDR3 nucleotide sequence: TGTGCCAGCAGATGGACTAGCGGGTACAATGAGCAGTACTTC. Translated: CASRWTSGYNEQYF.